This TCR beta chain emerged from a study of prognosis after radiotherapy for stage I lung cancer. Overall study: Fourteen patients presented with newly diagnosed primary stage I lung tumors, and a few carried oligometastatic NSCLC following surgical resection of the primary tumor. In several patients, distant metastases developed after radiotherapy (median approximately 7 months), whereas some 15 patients showed no significant progression.

The CDR3 extends over 14 amino acids. Losses at the gene ends were 3 bases for V and 2 bases for J; bases not matched to a gene: 4. Germline V gene data show CDR1 as SGHRS and CDR2 as YFSETQ. With two-round multiplex PCR, TCR beta CDR3 sequences were amplified from genomic DNA. First-round PCR employed TRBV- and TRBJ-specific primers for each gene. TCRdb itself ran the multiplex PCR reads through MiXCR, one entry per CDR3 protein. The sample records under 15,000 distinct CDR3 sequences, less than 70% being singletons. Sequenced material: PBMCs, taken before or after stereotactic body radiation therapy (not recorded which). This TCR was recovered from a donor aged 50 or older with non-small cell lung cancer. The V gene is TRBV5-1, the J gene TRBJ2-7; 8 nucleotides line up with TRBD1. The CDR3 coding sequence is TGCGCCAGCAGCTCAGGACAGGGAGCCTACGAGCAGTACTTC. Protein sequence: CASSSGQGAYEQYF.